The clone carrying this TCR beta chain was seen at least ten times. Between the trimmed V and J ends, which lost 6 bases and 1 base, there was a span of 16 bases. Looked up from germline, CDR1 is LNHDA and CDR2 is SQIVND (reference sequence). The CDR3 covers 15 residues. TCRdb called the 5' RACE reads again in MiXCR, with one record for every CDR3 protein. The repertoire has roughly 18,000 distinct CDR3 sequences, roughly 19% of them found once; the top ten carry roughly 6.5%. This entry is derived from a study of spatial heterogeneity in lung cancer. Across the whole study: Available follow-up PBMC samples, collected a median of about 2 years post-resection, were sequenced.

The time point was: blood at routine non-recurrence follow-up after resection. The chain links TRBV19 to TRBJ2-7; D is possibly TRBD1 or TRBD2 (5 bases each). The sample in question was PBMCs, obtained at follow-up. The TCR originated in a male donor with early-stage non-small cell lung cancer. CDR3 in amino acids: CASSSIRDGSYEQYF. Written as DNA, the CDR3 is TGTGCCAGTAGCTCTATAAGGGACGGATCCTACGAGCAGTACTTC. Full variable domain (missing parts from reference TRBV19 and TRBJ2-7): DGGITQSPKYLFRKEGQNVTLSCEQNLNHDAMYWYRQDPGQGLRLIYYSQIVNDFQKGDIAEGYSVSREKKESFPLTVTSAQKNPTAFYLCASSSIRDGSYEQYFGPGTRLTVT.